This TCR beta chain came from a study of control samples from healthy donors and cancer patients. This CDR3 comprises 13 residues. V dropped 2 bases and J dropped 8 bases, with 10 bases sitting between them. Assay: immunoSEQ multiplex PCR; the TCRdb copy retains only in-frame clones and omits some. The sample holds tens of thousands of clones, approximately 90% seen once. This receptor was taken from a woman between 65 and 79 years old in good health. Material: blood. The rearrangement joins TRBV12-3 or TRBV12-4 to TRBJ1-5, with D hard to call. Here the CDR3 reads CASSLSPLEPQHF. The CDR3 DNA follows: TGTGCCAGCAGTTTATCCCCGTTGGAGCCCCAGCATTTT.